This entry lists 5 T cell receptor beta chains sequenced from one sample in a study of T cell repertoires in cytomegalovirus infection. TCRdb re-called the reads through MiXCR, storing one row per CDR3 protein. Of roughly 200,000 distinct CDR3 sequences in the sample, more than 9% were seen once. The sequencing input was PBMCs. Source of these receptors: a human donor in good health (CMV status not recorded). Some clones in this sample may be carry-over from other donors' samples.

The sample holds many counts of this clonotype. The rearrangement links TRBV5-1 to TRBJ1-4, with D maybe TRBD1 (6 bases). The CDR3 has 15 amino acids. V dropped 4 bases and J dropped 8 bases, with 18 bases sitting between them. Germline values: CDR1 SGHRS, CDR2 YFSETQ. The CDR3 DNA reads as TGCGCCAGCAGCCTGCAGGGGAGGAAAGAAGAAAAACTGTTTTTT. This encodes CASSLQGRKEEKLFF.

This chain links TRBV2 with TRBJ2-1, with a possible D match to TRBD2 (5 bases). The germline V gene encodes CDR1 SNHLY and CDR2 FYNNEI. The CDR3 contains 10 residues. The ends were cut back, 8 bases at V and 9 bases at J, with 8 bases in the middle. The CDR3 bases are TGTGCCAGCTCCAGCGGTGAGCAGTTCTTC. Translated, it gives CASSSGEQFF. The whole variable domain, remainder taken from reference TRBV2 and TRBJ2-1, is EPEVTQTPSHQVTQMGQEVILRCVPISNHLYFYWYRQILGQKVEFLVSFYNNEISEKSEIFDDQFSVERPDGSNFTLKIRSTKLEDSAMYFCASSSGEQFFGPGTRLTVL.

This clonotype was observed a few times. V is TRBV19 and J is TRBJ1-2; D uncertain. The CDR3 is 11 residues long. V lost 10 bases and J 4 bases, leaving 10 bases between the germline ends. CDR1 and CDR2 (germline): LNHDA, SQIVND (reference sequence). CDR3 nucleotides: TGTGCCACCGAGGGTGTCTATGGCTACACCTTC. Translated, it gives CATEGVYGYTF.

In this sample, this clonotype turned up a few times. The rearrangement uses TRBV28 and TRBJ2-7; D gene ambiguous. CDR1 MDHEN and CDR2 SYDVKM come from the germline V gene. The CDR3 extends over 13 amino acids. Trimming stripped 5 bases from V and 5 bases from J, with 13 bases between. The CDR3 here is CASSPQVSDEQYF. In DNA, the CDR3 is TGTGCCAGCAGTCCCCAGGTATCTGACGAGCAGTACTTC. The whole variable domain, remainder taken from reference TRBV28 and TRBJ2-7, is DVKVTQSSRYLVKRTGEKVFLECVQDMDHENMFWYRQDPGLGLRLIYFSYDVKMKEKGDIPEGYSVSREKKERFSLILESASTNQTSMYLCASSPQVSDEQYFGPGTRLTVT.

This clonotype was found a few times. This chain links TRBV28 with TRBJ1-5; D possibly corresponds to TRBD1 (5 bases). V lost 3 bases and J 1 base, leaving 13 bases between the germline ends. The CDR3 has 16 residues. The germline V gene has CDR1 MDHEN and CDR2 SYDVKM. CDR3 loop: CASSLSDKVSNQPQHF. In DNA form, the CDR3 reads TGTGCCAGCAGTTTGTCGGACAAGGTGAGCAATCAGCCCCAGCATTTT.